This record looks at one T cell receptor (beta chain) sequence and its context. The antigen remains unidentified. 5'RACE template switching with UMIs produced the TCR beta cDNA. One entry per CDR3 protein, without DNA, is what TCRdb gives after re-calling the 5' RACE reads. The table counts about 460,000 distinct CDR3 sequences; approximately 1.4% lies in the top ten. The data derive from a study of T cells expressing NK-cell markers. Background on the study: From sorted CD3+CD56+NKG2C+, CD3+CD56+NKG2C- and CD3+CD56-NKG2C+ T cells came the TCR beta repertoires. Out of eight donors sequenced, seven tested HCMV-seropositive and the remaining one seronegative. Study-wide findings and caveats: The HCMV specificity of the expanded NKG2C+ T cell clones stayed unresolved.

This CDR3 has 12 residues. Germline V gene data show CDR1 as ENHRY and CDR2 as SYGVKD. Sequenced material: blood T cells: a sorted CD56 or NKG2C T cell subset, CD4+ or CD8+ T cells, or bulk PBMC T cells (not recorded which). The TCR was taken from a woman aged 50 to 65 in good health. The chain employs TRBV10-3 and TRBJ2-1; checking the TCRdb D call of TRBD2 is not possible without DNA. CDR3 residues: CAISEGGNEQFF.